The TCR beta chain described here comes from a study of cytomegalovirus exposure and HLA in healthy donors. V was clipped by 4 bases and J by 9 bases, with 22 bases between them. Germline V gene sequence: CDR1 MNHEY, CDR2 SVGAGI. This CDR3 is 16 amino acids long. With 60 Vbeta and 13 Jbeta primers, the PCR was carried out. Measured with immunoSEQ multiplex PCR; TCRdb has only the in-frame clones, and not every one. This sample has approximately 150,000 clones; less than 85% occur once, and the top ten carry over 1.2%. Specimen: PBMCs. This receptor was obtained from a man between 60 and 75 years old in good health and CMV-seronegative. V usage is TRBV6-5 and J usage is TRBJ2-1; maybe TRBD2 (6 bases). CDR3 sequence: CASSSSSVLRRGEQFF. The CDR3 region has the DNA TGTGCCAGCAGTTCGTCTAGCGTCCTTCGGCGGGGTGAGCAGTTCTTC.